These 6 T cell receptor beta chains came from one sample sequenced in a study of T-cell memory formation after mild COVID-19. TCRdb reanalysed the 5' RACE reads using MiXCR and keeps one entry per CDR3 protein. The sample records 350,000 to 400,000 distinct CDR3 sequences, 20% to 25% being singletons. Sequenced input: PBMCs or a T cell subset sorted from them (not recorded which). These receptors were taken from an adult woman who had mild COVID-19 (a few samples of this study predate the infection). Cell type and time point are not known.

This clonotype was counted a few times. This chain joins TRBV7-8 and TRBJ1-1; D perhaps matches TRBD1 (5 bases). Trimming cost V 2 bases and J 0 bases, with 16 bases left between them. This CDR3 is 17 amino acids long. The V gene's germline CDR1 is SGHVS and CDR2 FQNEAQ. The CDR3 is CASSLLAHGDLNTEAFF. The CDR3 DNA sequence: TGTGCCAGCAGCTTATTGGCCCATGGGGACTTGAACACTGAAGCTTTCTTT.

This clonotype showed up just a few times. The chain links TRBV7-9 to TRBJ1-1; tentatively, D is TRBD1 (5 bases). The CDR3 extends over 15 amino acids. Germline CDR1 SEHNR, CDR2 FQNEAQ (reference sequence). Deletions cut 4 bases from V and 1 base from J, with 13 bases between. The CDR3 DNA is TGTGCCAGCAGCTCTTTGGGCAGGGCGAACACTGAAGCTTTCTTT. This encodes CASSSLGRANTEAFF.

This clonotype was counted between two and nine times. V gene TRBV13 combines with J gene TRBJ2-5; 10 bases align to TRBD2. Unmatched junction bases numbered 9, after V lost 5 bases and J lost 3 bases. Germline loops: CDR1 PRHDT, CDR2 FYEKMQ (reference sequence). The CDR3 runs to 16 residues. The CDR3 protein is CASSPGRGLAEETQYF. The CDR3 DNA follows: TGTGCCAGCAGCCCTGGGAGAGGACTAGCGGAAGAGACCCAGTACTTC.

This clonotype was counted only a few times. The CDR3: CASSQDSDFYEQYF. CDR3 DNA: TGTGCCAGCAGCCAAGATAGTGACTTCTACGAGCAGTACTTC. This chain links TRBV14 with TRBJ2-7, with unresolved D. The CDR3 loop spans 14 amino acids. In germline, CDR1 is SGHDN, CDR2 FVKESK. With 0 bases removed from V and 3 bases from J, the gap between germline ends came to 9 bases.

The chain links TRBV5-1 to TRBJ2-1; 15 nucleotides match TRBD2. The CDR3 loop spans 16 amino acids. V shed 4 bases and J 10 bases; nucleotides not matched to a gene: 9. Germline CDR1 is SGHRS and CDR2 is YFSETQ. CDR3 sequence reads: CASSIGLAGGPNEQFF. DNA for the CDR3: TGCGCCAGCAGCATCGGACTAGCGGGGGGGCCTAACGAGCAGTTCTTC.

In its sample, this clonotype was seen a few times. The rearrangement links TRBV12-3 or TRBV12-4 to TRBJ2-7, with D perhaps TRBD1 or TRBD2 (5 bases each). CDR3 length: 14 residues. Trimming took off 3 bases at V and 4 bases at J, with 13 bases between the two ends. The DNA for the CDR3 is TGTGCCAGCAGTTTGGGGCGAGGGGCGTACGAGCAGTACTTC. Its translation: CASSLGRGAYEQYF.